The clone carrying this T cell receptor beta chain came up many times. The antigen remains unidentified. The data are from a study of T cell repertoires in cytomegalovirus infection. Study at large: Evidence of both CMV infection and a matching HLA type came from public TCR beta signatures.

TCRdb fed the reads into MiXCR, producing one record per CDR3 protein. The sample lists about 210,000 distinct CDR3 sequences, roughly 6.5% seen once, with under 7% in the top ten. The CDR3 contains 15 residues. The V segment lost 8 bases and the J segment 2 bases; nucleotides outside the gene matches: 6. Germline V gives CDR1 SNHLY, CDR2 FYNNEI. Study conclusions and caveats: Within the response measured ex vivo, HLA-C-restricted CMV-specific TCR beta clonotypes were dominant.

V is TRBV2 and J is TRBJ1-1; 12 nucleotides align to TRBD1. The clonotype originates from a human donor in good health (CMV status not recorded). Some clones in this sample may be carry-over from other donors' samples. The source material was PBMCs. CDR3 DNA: TGTGCCAGCGGATCCGGGACAGGGGGCAACACTGAAGCTTTCTTT. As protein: CASGSGTGGNTEAFF.